This T cell receptor beta chain was recovered during a study of blood T cells in healthy people across ages. Deletions cut 5 bases from V and 2 bases from J, with 8 bases between. Germline V gene data show CDR1 as MNHEY and CDR2 as SMNVEV (reference sequence). This CDR3 is built from 13 residues. Using a J-beta primer mix together with a sample-barcoded 5' primer, a second PCR was run for roughly 7 to 11 cycles. TCRdb analysed the 5' RACE reads with MiXCR anew, one entry per CDR3 protein. The sample consists of approximately 690,000 distinct CDR3 sequences, over 40% of them appearing once. The sequence came from a man older than 75 in good health. The sequencing input was blood. This chain links TRBV27 with TRBJ2-3, with D possibly matching TRBD1 (5 bases). CDR3 nucleotides: TGTGCCAGCAGTGGGGCAGTCACAGATACGCAGTATTTT. Protein product: CASSGAVTDTQYF.